This T cell receptor beta chain was recovered during a study of cytomegalovirus exposure and HLA in healthy donors. This clone occurred a few times. Its antigen is unknown. Study-wide points: Highest at DRB1 and lowest at HLA-C, TCR association rates differed among HLA loci in a later analysis. It has been reported that TCR beta sequences accurately predicted the HLA-A and HLA-B alleles of most subjects.

The ends were cut back, 6 bases at V and 7 bases at J, with 7 bases in the middle. This CDR3 contains 12 residues. In germline, CDR1 is MDHEN, CDR2 SYDVKM. The PCR employed 60 Vbeta primers together with 13 Jbeta primers. The data were produced by immunoSEQ multiplex PCR, yet TCRdb's version contains in-frame clones alone and is incomplete. The data hold 150,000 to 200,000 clones, with about 79% observed a single time. The chain carries TRBV28 and TRBJ1-6, with D hard to call. The sample comprised PBMCs. The source is a man between 18 and 29 years old in good health and CMV-seronegative. CDR3 bases: TGTGCCAGCAGGGGCTGGAATTCACCCCTCCACTTT. It is translated as CASRGWNSPLHF.